These 9 T cell receptor beta chains originate from one sample sequenced in a study of CD8+ T cells in alopecia areata. Extracted from the samples, RNA was reverse transcribed into cDNA to serve as the sequencing template. TCRdb keeps only in-frame clones here, not all; method: immunoSEQ multiplex PCR. The profile covers around 120,000 clones, with around two fifths appearing a single time and over 3% taken by the ten largest. The specimen was CD4+ T cells sorted from blood. Every receptor here comes from a human donor with alopecia areata.

This clone was detected only a few times. The chain carries TRBV11-2 and TRBJ2-3, with D tentatively TRBD2 (6 bases). CDR3 length: 15 residues. V was clipped by 4 bases and J by 2 bases, with 13 bases between them. Germline assignment: CDR1 SGHAT and CDR2 FQNNGV. CDR3 residues: CASSSHSGFTDTQYF. Written as DNA, the CDR3 is TGTGCCAGCAGCTCCCATAGCGGTTTCACAGATACGCAGTATTTT.

The V call is TRBV2, the J call TRBJ1-2, with D unresolved. Trimming removed 7 bases at V and 3 bases at J, with 18 bases between. The CDR3 has 15 residues. Germline loops: CDR1 SNHLY, CDR2 FYNNEI. The chain's CDR3 is CASTPRRVGDYGYTF. CDR3 in DNA: TGTGCCAGCACCCCCCGAAGGGTCGGTGACTATGGCTACACCTTC.

Only a few counts were recorded for this clone. V is TRBV7-9 and J is TRBJ2-5; 8 positions agree with TRBD1. The J segment lost 1 base and the V segment lost 7 bases, leaving 11 bases of the junction unmatched. The CDR3 is 16 residues long. CDR1 SEHNR and CDR2 FQNEAQ come from the germline V gene (reference sequence). CDR3 bases: TGTGCCAGCATTCTCACCCAAACAGGGGGCCAAGAGACCCAGTACTTC. As protein: CASILTQTGGQETQYF.

This clone was counted a few times. As DNA, the CDR3 is TGTGCCAGCAGTTTATGGGGACTAGCGGGAGGTCCCGGGGAGCTGTTTTTT. As protein: CASSLWGLAGGPGELFF. The J gene is TRBJ2-2, the V gene TRBV28, with 15 nucleotides matching TRBD2. Germline V gives CDR1 MDHEN, CDR2 SYDVKM. The CDR3 sequence is 17 residues long. J gave up 6 bases and V 0 bases, and 2 bases lay outside the gene matches.

The chain joins TRBV28 to TRBJ2-7; no firm D call. Trimming cost V 5 bases and J 4 bases, with 9 bases left between them. Per the germline V gene, CDR1 is MDHEN and CDR2 is SYDVKM. The CDR3 has 12 amino acids. The chain's CDR3 is CASSATGYEQYF. The CDR3 coding sequence is TGTGCCAGCAGTGCGACGGGTTACGAGCAGTACTTC.

The V call is TRBV14, the J call TRBJ1-2, with a tentative D call TRBD1 (6 bases). The CDR3 sequence is 17 residues long. V gave up 2 bases and J gave up 4 bases, with 20 bases separating them. Germline V gene data show CDR1 as SGHDN and CDR2 as FVKESK. CDR3 DNA sequence: TGTGCCAGCAGCCAAAGGGGGGACTTAACTTCGGGCTATGGCTACACCTTC. Protein sequence: CASSQRGDLTSGYGYTF.

The gene calls are TRBV30 and TRBJ1-2, with a weak D call TRBD1 (6 bases). The germline V gene has CDR1 GTSNPN and CDR2 SVGIG (reference sequence). V was cut by 3 bases and J by 0 bases, with 11 bases left in between. CDR3 size: 14 residues. The CDR3 region has the DNA TGTGCCTGGAGGCGGGACACTCCTAACTATGGCTACACCTTC. Translating gives CAWRRDTPNYGYTF.

This chain uses TRBV5-1 with TRBJ2-3, with TRBD2 matching over 11 bases. Trimming removed 7 bases from V and 4 bases from J; junction bases left unmatched: 2. Germline CDR1 SGHRS, CDR2 YFSETQ. The CDR3 totals 13 residues. CDR3 DNA: TGCGCCAGCCGTAGCGGGGGGGCAGATACGCAGTATTTT. This sequence encodes CASRSGGADTQYF.

The chain uses TRBV20-1 and TRBJ1-2, with D tentatively TRBD1 (5 bases). This CDR3 comprises 11 residues. V lost 6 bases, J lost 4 bases, and 9 bases lay in between. Germline V gives CDR1 DFQATT, CDR2 SNEGSKA (reference sequence). This CDR3 is CSAPGTYGYTF. In DNA, the CDR3 is TGCAGTGCACCCGGGACCTATGGCTACACCTTC.